Below, 24 T cell receptor beta chains from the same sample are listed, as sequenced in a study of control samples from healthy donors and cancer patients. The method was immunoSEQ multiplex PCR; TCRdb's version includes in-frame clones alone and lacks a portion of them. Here the sample spans tens of thousands of clones, 91% being singletons. The sequencing input was blood. Receptor source: a man aged 45-65 years in good health.

The V gene is TRBV10-3, the J gene TRBJ1-2, with a tentative D call TRBD1 (5 bases). The V gene's germline CDR1 is ENHRY and CDR2 SYGVKD. The CDR3 runs to 12 residues. Trimming removed 6 bases at V and 8 bases at J, with 13 bases between. The CDR3 region has the DNA TGTGCCATCAGCTCCGGGACGGAAGGCTACACCTTC. Translating gives CAISSGTEGYTF.

The J gene is TRBJ2-3, the V gene TRBV5-4; 7 bases match TRBD2. V was pared by 0 bases and J by 2 bases, with 3 bases of the junction left unmatched. The CDR3 spans 15 residues. Per germline, CDR1 SGHNT and CDR2 YYREEE (reference sequence). CDR3 DNA sequence: TGTGCCAGCAGCTTGGAGCGGGGTTTCACAGATACGCAGTATTTT. This translates into CASSLERGFTDTQYF. The whole variable domain, remainder taken from reference TRBV5-4 and TRBJ2-3, is ETGVTQSPTHLIKTRGQQVTLRCSSQSGHNTVSWYQQALGQGPQFIFQYYREEENGRGNFPPRFSGLQFPNYSSELNVNALELDDSALYLCASSLERGFTDTQYFGPGTRLTVL.

The table lists this clone with a count of one. The V and J genes are TRBV4-1 and TRBJ2-5; 8 bases fit TRBD2. Germline V gene data show CDR1 as MGHRA and CDR2 as YSYEKL. The CDR3 is made up of 16 amino acids. Losses at the gene ends were 0 bases for V and 5 bases for J; bases not matched to a gene: 8. The CDR3 DNA follows: TGCGCCAGCAGCCAAGATAATCGGGGGGGCCTTGAGACCCAGTACTTC. Amino acids: CASSQDNRGGLETQYF.

This clone was counted once. V usage is TRBV10-3 and J usage is TRBJ1-1; possible D gene TRBD1, 6 bases. The germline V gene has CDR1 ENHRY and CDR2 SYGVKD. The germline V and J ends were trimmed by 10 bases and 4 bases, with 13 bases remaining between them. The CDR3 length is 12 residues. CDR3 nucleotide sequence: TGTGCCACACAAGGGGGGTCCACTGAAGCTTTCTTT. It codes for CATQGGSTEAFF.

J is TRBJ2-1 and V is TRBV6-6; 9 positions match TRBD2. The CDR3 covers 16 residues. V was pared by 7 bases and J by 3 bases, with 10 bases of the junction left unmatched. The germline V gene encodes CDR1 MNHNY and CDR2 SVGAGI (reference sequence). The CDR3 protein is CASKDASGGSYNEQFF. CDR3 DNA: TGTGCCAGCAAAGATGCCAGCGGGGGGAGCTACAATGAGCAGTTCTTC.

The rearrangement uses TRBV6-6 and TRBJ1-5, with unresolved D. CDR1 is MNHNY, CDR2 SVGAGI, per germline (reference sequence). The CDR3 runs to 13 residues. The ends were cut back, 2 bases at V and 4 bases at J, with 6 bases in the middle. Here the CDR3 reads CASSYRVNQPQHF. In DNA form, the CDR3 reads TGTGCCAGCAGTTACAGGGTGAATCAGCCCCAGCATTTT.

The CDR3 spells CASSSTGGNEKLFF. CDR3 nucleotides: TGCGCCAGCAGCTCAACAGGGGGCAATGAAAAACTGTTTTTT. The chain has TRBV5-1 and TRBJ1-4; TRBD1 aligns across 9 bases. From germline, CDR1 is SGHRS and CDR2 YFSETQ. V gave up 3 bases and J gave up 5 bases; unmatched junction bases: 2. The length of the CDR3 is 14 residues.

V gene TRBV7-4 combines with J gene TRBJ1-4; D is undetermined. The CDR3 length is 10 residues. CDR1 and CDR2 (germline): SGHVT, SQSDAQ. V was clipped by 10 bases and J by 5 bases, with 5 bases between them. For the CDR3, the DNA is TGTGCCACTGGGAATGAAAAACTGTTTTTT. Translating gives CATGNEKLFF. Full variable domain (missing parts from reference TRBV7-4 and TRBJ1-4): GAGVSQSPRYKVAKRGRDVALRCDSISGHVTLYWYRQTLGQGSEVLTYSQSDAQRDKSGRPSGRFSAERPERSVSTLKIQRTEQGDSAVYLCATGNEKLFFGSGTQLSVL.

The V and J genes are TRBV4-1 and TRBJ2-7; 7 nucleotides match TRBD2. This CDR3 region has 16 residues. CDR1 and CDR2 (germline): MGHRA, YSYEKL. V lost 1 base and J lost 3; bases outside the gene matches: 9. The CDR3 coding sequence is TGCGCCAGCAGCCAAGCGACATCCGGGAGGAGCTACGAGCAGTACTTC. It yields the protein CASSQATSGRSYEQYF.

This clone was observed once. This chain connects TRBV10-1 to TRBJ2-7; D gene uncertain. The CDR3 runs 14 residues. The V gene lost 0 bases and the J gene lost 5 bases, with 11 bases spanning the gap. Germline V gene data show CDR1 as WNHNN and CDR2 as SYGVQD (reference sequence). This CDR3 is CASSESLPGHEQYF. In nucleotides, the CDR3 is TGCGCCAGCAGTGAGTCATTACCTGGGCACGAGCAGTACTTC.

The J gene is TRBJ1-1, the V gene TRBV6-2 or TRBV6-3; D is unclear. Per germline, CDR1 MNHEY and CDR2 SVGEGT. The V end lost 1 base, the J end lost 3 bases, and 6 bases lay between the germline ends. The CDR3 runs to 13 residues. The CDR3 spells CASSYFGYTEAFF. The CDR3 DNA reads as TGTGCCAGCAGTTACTTCGGTTACACTGAAGCTTTCTTT.

The chain links TRBV12-3 or TRBV12-4 to TRBJ2-1; possible D gene TRBD2, 6 bases. This CDR3 has 13 amino acids. Deletions cut 7 bases from V and 4 bases from J, with 11 bases between. The CDR3 DNA reads TGTGCCAGCACCAAACTAGCTTACAATGAGCAGTTCTTC. Translated, it gives CASTKLAYNEQFF.

V and J are TRBV2 and TRBJ2-2, with 8 bases fitting TRBD2. V lost 6 bases, J lost 3 bases, and 3 bases stayed unmatched. Germline values: CDR1 SNHLY, CDR2 FYNNEI. This CDR3 has 14 residues. The CDR3 region is CASRTSGDTGELFF. The CDR3 region has the DNA TGTGCCAGCAGAACTAGCGGCGACACCGGGGAGCTGTTTTTT.

The genes are TRBV12-3 or TRBV12-4 and TRBJ2-1; D gene uncertain. This CDR3 is 13 amino acids long. Deletions cut 2 bases from V and 11 bases from J, with 13 bases between. CDR3 in amino acids: CASSLKGPYKQFF. In DNA, the CDR3 is TGTGCCAGCAGTTTAAAAGGGCCCTATAAGCAGTTCTTC.

This chain uses TRBV5-6 with TRBJ1-1, with 8 bases fitting TRBD1. Losses at the gene ends were 6 bases for V and 8 bases for J; bases not matched to a gene: 9. The CDR3 is 13 amino acids. CDR1 SGHDT and CDR2 YYEEEE come from the germline V gene. The CDR3 DNA follows: TGTGCCAGCACCTGGACAGGGACAGTCGAAGCTTTCTTT. Its translation is CASTWTGTVEAFF.

This chain connects TRBV18 to TRBJ1-1; D is perhaps TRBD1 (6 bases). The CDR3 loop spans 14 amino acids. Trimming removed 6 bases from V and 1 base from J, with 12 bases in between. From germline, CDR1 is KGHSH and CDR2 LQKENI. The CDR3 reads CASSSRTENTEAFF. The CDR3 nucleotides are TGTGCCAGCTCCAGTCGGACAGAGAACACTGAAGCTTTCTTT. Using reference TRBV18 and TRBJ1-1 for the parts outside the CDR3, the full variable domain is NAGVMQNPRHLVRRRGQEARLRCSPMKGHSHVYWYRQLPEEGLKFMVYLQKENIIDESGMPKERFSAEFPKEGPSILRIQQVVRGDSAAYFCASSSRTENTEAFFGQGTRLTVV.

This chain uses TRBV7-2 with TRBJ2-7, with a tentative D call TRBD2 (5 bases). CDR3 length: 15 amino acids. Germline loops: CDR1 SGHTA, CDR2 FQGNSA. V dropped 3 bases and J dropped 0 bases, with 12 bases sitting between them. CDR3 sequence reads: CASSFPGESSYEQYF. The CDR3 DNA follows: TGTGCCAGCAGCTTCCCCGGGGAAAGCTCCTACGAGCAGTACTTC.

The chain links TRBV29-1 to TRBJ1-1; D not resolved. Trimming pared 6 bases from V and 1 base from J, leaving 6 bases between. The germline V gene has CDR1 SQVTM and CDR2 ANQGSEA. The CDR3 covers 11 residues. The CDR3 DNA reads as TGCAGCGTAAAAGGGAACACTGAAGCTTTCTTT. Its protein product is CSVKGNTEAFF.

This chain links TRBV7-2 with TRBJ2-3, with D possibly called TRBD1 or TRBD2 (7 bases each). Per the germline V gene, CDR1 is SGHTA and CDR2 is FQGNSA. With 1 base removed from V and 9 bases from J, the gap between germline ends came to 11 bases. There are 13 residues in the CDR3. CDR3 sequence reads: CASSLGQGGTQYF. CDR3 DNA sequence: TGTGCCAGCAGCTTAGGGCAGGGGGGGACGCAGTATTTT.

The genes are TRBV6-1 and TRBJ1-3, with TRBD1 as a possible D gene (6 bases). The CDR3 sequence is 17 residues long. V was shortened by 0 bases and J by 2 bases, with 14 bases between the two germline ends. CDR1 and CDR2 from the germline V gene are MNHNS and SASEGT. CDR3 sequence reads: CASSEALQGSPGNTIYF. CDR3 in DNA: TGTGCCAGCAGTGAAGCGCTTCAGGGGAGCCCTGGAAACACCATATATTTT.

The CDR3 DNA reads TGTGCCAGCAGCGTAGTAGGACAGCAGAACACTGAAGCTTTCTTT. Residues: CASSVVGQQNTEAFF. This chain joins TRBV7-2 and TRBJ1-1, with a weak D call TRBD1 (6 bases). CDR3 length equals 15 residues. The V end lost 5 bases, the J end lost 1 base, and 14 bases lay between the germline ends. The germline CDR1 and CDR2 sequences are SGHTA and FQGNSA.

The V and J genes are TRBV5-1 and TRBJ1-1, with 9 bases identical to TRBD1. The CDR3 has 14 amino acids. The germline V gene has CDR1 SGHRS and CDR2 YFSETQ. J was trimmed by 4 bases and V by 3 bases; bases with no gene match: 4. The CDR3, as DNA: TGCGCCAGCAGCTCAGGACAGGGGAGCACTGAAGCTTTCTTT. This translates into CASSSGQGSTEAFF.

The gene calls are TRBV6-5 and TRBJ1-5; D gene unclear. Deletions cut 8 bases from V and 3 bases from J, with 17 bases between. This CDR3 has 15 residues. CDR1 is MNHEY and CDR2 is SVGAGI in the germline V gene. The CDR3: CASEVSRGPNQPQHF. CDR3 in DNA: TGTGCCAGCGAGGTATCAAGAGGGCCCAATCAGCCCCAGCATTTT.

The chain carries TRBV7-9 and TRBJ2-2, with D unresolved. CDR1 is SEHNR, CDR2 FQNEAQ, per germline (reference sequence). The CDR3 covers 13 residues. V lost 1 base, J lost 1 base, and 1 base lay in between. For the CDR3, the DNA is TGTGCCAGCAGCTTAGGGAACACCGGGGAGCTGTTTTTT. Translating it yields CASSLGNTGELFF. Complete variable domain (other parts from reference TRBV7-9 and TRBJ2-2): DTGVSQNPRHKITKRGQNVTFRCDPISEHNRLYWYRQTLGQGPEFLTYFQNEAQLEKSRLLSDRFSAERPKGSFSTLEIQRTEQGDSAMYLCASSLGNTGELFFGEGSRLTVL.